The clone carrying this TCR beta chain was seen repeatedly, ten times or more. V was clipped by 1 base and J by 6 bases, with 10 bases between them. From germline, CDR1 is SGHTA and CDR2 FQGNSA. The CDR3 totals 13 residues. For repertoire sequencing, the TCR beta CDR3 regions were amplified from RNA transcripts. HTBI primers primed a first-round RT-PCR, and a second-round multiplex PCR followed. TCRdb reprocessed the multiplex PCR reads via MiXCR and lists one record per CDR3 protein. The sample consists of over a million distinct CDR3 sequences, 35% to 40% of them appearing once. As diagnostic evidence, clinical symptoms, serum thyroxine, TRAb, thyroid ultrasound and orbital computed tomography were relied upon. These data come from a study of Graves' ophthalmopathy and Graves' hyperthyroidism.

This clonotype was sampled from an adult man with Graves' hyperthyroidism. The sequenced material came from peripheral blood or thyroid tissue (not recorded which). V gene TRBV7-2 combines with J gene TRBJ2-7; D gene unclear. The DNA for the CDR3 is TGTGCCAGCAGCTTAGGGGTTTCCGTCGAGCAGTACTTC. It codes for CASSLGVSVEQYF.